This TCR beta chain is drawn from a study of tumor-infiltrating lymphocytes in localized non-small cell lung cancer. Looking at the study overall: The cohort mixed smokers and never-smokers, several histologies, and some post-neoadjuvant-chemotherapy samples.

Study-wide results and limits: Each assay used a separate piece of the same tissue.

V shed 3 bases and J shed 4 bases, with 13 bases lying between them. Germline V CDR1 and CDR2: SGHDT, YYEEEE. This CDR3 has 14 amino acids. Profiled with immunoSEQ multiplex PCR; TCRdb holds only in-frame clones, not every one. The sample has 10,000 or so clones; about 75% are singletons. On this clone: As yet, its antigen is unknown.

Sequencing input: uninvolved lung tissue not adjacent to the tumor. This sequence originates from a human donor with non-small cell lung cancer. V and J are TRBV5-6 and TRBJ1-2, with D perhaps TRBD1 (5 bases). The CDR3 loop is CASSYSQGGYGYTF. CDR3 in DNA: TGTGCCAGCAGCTACTCTCAGGGAGGCTATGGCTACACCTTC.